What follows are 18 T cell receptor beta chains derived from one specimen sequenced in a study of cytomegalovirus exposure and HLA in healthy donors. With 60 Vbeta and 13 Jbeta primers, the PCR was carried out. Repertoires were generated with immunoSEQ multiplex PCR, while TCRdb's copy carries only in-frame clones and drops some. The sample carries about 160,000 clones, less than 90% recorded once. The sequenced sample consisted of PBMCs. The receptors come from a woman between 18 and 29 years old in good health and CMV-seronegative.

The table lists this clone with a count of one. The chain combines TRBV4-2 with TRBJ1-5, with a possible D match to TRBD1 (5 bases). This CDR3 is 16 amino acids long. Trimming removed 6 bases from V and 5 bases from J, with 20 bases in between. Per the germline V gene, CDR1 is LGHNA and CDR2 is YNFKEQ. CDR3 coding DNA: TGTGCCAGCAGTCTGAGTCTAGGCAGGGCGGATCAGCCCCAGCATTTT. It codes for CASSLSLGRADQPQHF.

The chain combines TRBV28 with TRBJ1-6; a possible D gene is TRBD1 (6 bases). Germline CDR1 MDHEN, CDR2 SYDVKM. Trimming removed 2 bases at V and 8 bases at J, with 22 bases between. CDR3 length: 18 amino acids. As DNA, the CDR3 is TGTGCCAGCAGTTTAAGGGGGGGCGCGGGGTCATTTCATTCACCCCTCCACTTT. It specifies CASSLRGGAGSFHSPLHF.

This chain joins TRBV4-2 and TRBJ1-3; D uncertain. V was pared by 0 bases and J by 0 bases, with 15 bases between. CDR1 LGHNA and CDR2 YNFKEQ come from the germline V gene. The CDR3 is 18 residues long. In DNA, the CDR3 is TGTGCCAGCAGCCAAGATACGATGGCAGTCAACTCTGGAAACACCATATATTTT. Its translation: CASSQDTMAVNSGNTIYF.

The chain employs TRBV19 and TRBJ1-1, with 7 positions matching TRBD1. Germline CDR1 is LNHDA and CDR2 is SQIVND (reference sequence). The CDR3 is 15 amino acids. Trimming removed 5 bases from V and 5 bases from J; junction bases left unmatched: 11. CDR3 in DNA: TGTGCCAGTAGTCTAAATCACAGGGGTTGGACTGAAGCTTTCTTT. Amino acids: CASSLNHRGWTEAFF.

The chain joins TRBV7-2 to TRBJ2-1, with a tentative D call TRBD1 (6 bases). Germline CDR1 SGHTA, CDR2 FQGNSA. The CDR3 contains 14 residues. With 4 bases removed from V and 6 bases from J, the gap between germline ends came to 13 bases. The CDR3 loop reads CASSSSAGANEQFF. The CDR3, as DNA: TGTGCCAGCAGCTCTTCAGCAGGGGCCAATGAGCAGTTCTTC.

V gene TRBV9 combines with J gene TRBJ1-2; 7 nucleotides align to TRBD1. Germline V gene lookup returns CDR1 SGDLS and CDR2 YYNGEE. This CDR3 has 13 amino acids. Unmatched junction bases numbered 1, after V lost 2 bases and J lost 3 bases. The chain's CDR3 is CASSVGQDYGYTF. CDR3 nucleotide sequence: TGTGCCAGCAGCGTCGGACAGGACTATGGCTACACCTTC.

The chain combines TRBV28 with TRBJ2-7; TRBD2 matches 11 bases. Losses at the gene ends were 4 bases for V and 0 bases for J; bases not matched to a gene: 8. The CDR3 extends over 17 amino acids. CDR1 is MDHEN and CDR2 is SYDVKM in the germline V gene. The CDR3 bases are TGTGCCAGCAGTTCGAGGACTAGCGGGTGGATCTCCTACGAGCAGTACTTC. Protein: CASSSRTSGWISYEQYF.

The gene calls are TRBV30 and TRBJ1-2, with unresolved D. The V and J ends lost 1 base and 8 bases respectively, with 8 bases between them. CDR1 is GTSNPN, CDR2 SVGIG, per germline (reference sequence). This CDR3 has 11 residues. CDR3 sequence (DNA): TGTGCCTGGAGTGGCCCTAAGGGCTACACCTTC. It yields the protein CAWSGPKGYTF.

CDR3: CASSSLQGMHTEAFF. Here the CDR3 DNA reads TGTGCCAGCAGTTCCCTACAGGGAATGCACACTGAAGCTTTCTTT. The chain recombines TRBV27 with TRBJ1-1; a possible D gene is TRBD1 (6 bases). The V and J ends lost 4 bases and 3 bases respectively, with 15 bases between them. The CDR3 has 15 amino acids. Germline CDR1 and CDR2: MNHEY and SMNVEV (reference sequence).

The chain combines TRBV5-6 with TRBJ2-3; a possible D gene is TRBD2 (5 bases). Trimming left V 0 bases short and J 3 bases short, with 8 bases between. Germline lookup yields CDR1 SGHDT and CDR2 YYEEEE. The CDR3 has 14 residues. CDR3 residues: CASSLATSTDTQYF. The CDR3 DNA reads TGTGCCAGCAGCTTGGCCACTAGTACAGATACGCAGTATTTT.

The V and J genes are TRBV29-1 and TRBJ1-2; possible D gene TRBD1, 5 bases. Germline V gene lookup returns CDR1 SQVTM and CDR2 ANQGSEA. Trimming shortened V by 4 bases and J by 2 bases, and 11 bases separated the two germline ends. The CDR3 loop spans 13 amino acids. The CDR3 bases are TGCAGCGTTGGGGCGGGGGAGAACTATGGCTACACCTTC. Translating gives CSVGAGENYGYTF.

The V call is TRBV7-2, the J call TRBJ2-3, with 10 bases identical to TRBD2. V dropped 3 bases and J dropped 0; count of bases not matched to a gene: 6. The CDR3 length is 17 residues. Germline values: CDR1 SGHTA, CDR2 FQGNSA. The CDR3 loop reads CASSFPTSGASTDTQYF. As DNA, the CDR3 is TGTGCCAGCAGCTTCCCCACTAGCGGGGCTAGCACAGATACGCAGTATTTT. Full variable domain (outside the CDR3, taken from reference TRBV7-2 and TRBJ2-3): GAGVSQSPSNKVTEKGKDVELRCDPISGHTALYWYRQSLGQGLEFLIYFQGNSAPDKSGLPSDRFSAERTGGSVSTLTIQRTQQEDSAVYLCASSFPTSGASTDTQYFGPGTRLTVL.

This clone was counted a single time. The rearrangement links TRBV18 to TRBJ2-7; 9 bases agree with TRBD1. Germline V gene lookup returns CDR1 KGHSH and CDR2 LQKENI. V lost 3 bases to trimming and J lost 0 bases; unmatched junction nucleotides: 12. CDR3 length: 18 residues. CDR3 region: CASSPGVGDRVSSYEQYF. In DNA form, the CDR3 reads TGTGCCAGCTCACCTGGTGTCGGGGACAGGGTAAGCTCCTACGAGCAGTACTTC.

The chain links TRBV27 to TRBJ2-2; a weak D match, TRBD2 (6 bases). CDR1 MNHEY and CDR2 SMNVEV come from the germline V gene (reference sequence). V lost 10 bases, J lost 3 bases, and 15 bases lay in between. This CDR3 is built from 14 residues. The CDR3 here is CATTERGYTGELFF. The CDR3 DNA follows: TGTGCCACGACGGAACGGGGGTACACCGGGGAGCTGTTTTTT.

V gene TRBV29-1 combines with J gene TRBJ2-1, with 10 bases identical to TRBD1. The V and J ends lost 7 bases and 6 bases, in that order; junction bases with no gene match: 12. The CDR3 is 15 residues long. The germline CDR1 and CDR2 sequences are SQVTM and ANQGSEA. The CDR3 is CSANRRDRGPNEQFF. The CDR3 nucleotides are TGCAGCGCAAACCGTCGGGACAGGGGACCCAATGAGCAGTTCTTC.

This sequence joins TRBV11-2 and TRBJ1-4; tentative D call: TRBD1 (6 bases). The CDR3 contains 17 residues. In germline, CDR1 is SGHAT, CDR2 FQNNGV. V lost 4 bases and J 3 bases, leaving 18 bases between the germline ends. This chain's CDR3 is CASSSPLGGGSNEKLFF. In DNA form, the CDR3 reads TGTGCCAGCAGCTCCCCTCTAGGGGGTGGGTCTAATGAAAAACTGTTTTTT. Full variable domain (remainder filled in from reference TRBV11-2 and TRBJ1-4): EAGVAQSPRYKIIEKRQSVAFWCNPISGHATLYWYQQILGQGPKLLIQFQNNGVVDDSQLPKDRFSAERLKGVDSTLKIQPAKLEDSAVYLCASSSPLGGGSNEKLFFGSGTQLSVL.

Only one count was recorded for this clone. The genes are TRBV7-9 and TRBJ2-5, with 7 positions matching TRBD1. Losses at the gene ends were 0 bases for V and 0 bases for J; bases not matched to a gene: 4. CDR3 size: 16 residues. CDR1 and CDR2 from the germline V gene are SEHNR and FQNEAQ (reference sequence). This CDR3 reads CASSLAGQKYQETQYF. The DNA of the CDR3 is TGTGCCAGCAGCTTAGCGGGACAGAAGTACCAAGAGACCCAGTACTTC.

The gene calls are TRBV6-4 and TRBJ2-5, with 11 bases that match TRBD1. The J call is uncertain, as TRBJ2-7 better fits the DNA end. The CDR3 length is 16 residues. Germline assignment: CDR1 MRHNA and CDR2 SNTAGT. The CDR3 is CASSPLGTGGSYEQYF. The CDR3 nucleotides are TGTGCCAGCAGTCCACTGGGGACAGGGGGATCCTACGAGCAGTACTTC.